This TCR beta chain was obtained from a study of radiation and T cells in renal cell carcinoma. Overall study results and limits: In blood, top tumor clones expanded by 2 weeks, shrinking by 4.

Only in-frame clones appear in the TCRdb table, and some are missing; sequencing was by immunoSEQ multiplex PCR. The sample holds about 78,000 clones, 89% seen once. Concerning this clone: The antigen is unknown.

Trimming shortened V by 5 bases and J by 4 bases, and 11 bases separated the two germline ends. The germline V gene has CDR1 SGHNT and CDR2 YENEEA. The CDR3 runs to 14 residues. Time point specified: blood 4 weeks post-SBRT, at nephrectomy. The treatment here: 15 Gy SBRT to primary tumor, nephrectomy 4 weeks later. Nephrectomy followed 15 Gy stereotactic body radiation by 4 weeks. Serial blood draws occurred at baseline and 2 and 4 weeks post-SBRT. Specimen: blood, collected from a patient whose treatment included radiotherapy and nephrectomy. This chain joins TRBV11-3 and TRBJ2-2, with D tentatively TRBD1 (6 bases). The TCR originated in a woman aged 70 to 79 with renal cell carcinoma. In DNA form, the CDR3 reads TGTGCCAGCAGCATTCGACAGGCCACCGGGGAGCTGTTTTTT. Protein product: CASSIRQATGELFF.